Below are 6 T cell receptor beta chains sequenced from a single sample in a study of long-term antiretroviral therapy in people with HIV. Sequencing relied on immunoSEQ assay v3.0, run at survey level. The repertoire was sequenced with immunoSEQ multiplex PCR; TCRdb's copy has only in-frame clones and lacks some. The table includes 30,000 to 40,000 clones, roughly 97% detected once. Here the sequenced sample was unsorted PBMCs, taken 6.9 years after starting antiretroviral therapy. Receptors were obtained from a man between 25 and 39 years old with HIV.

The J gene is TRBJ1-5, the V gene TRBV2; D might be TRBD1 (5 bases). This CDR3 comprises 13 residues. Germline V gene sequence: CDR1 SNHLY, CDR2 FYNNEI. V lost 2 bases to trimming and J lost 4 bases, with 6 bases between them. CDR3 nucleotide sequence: TGTGCCAGCAGTGAACGGGGGAATCAGCCCCAGCATTTT. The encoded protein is CASSERGNQPQHF. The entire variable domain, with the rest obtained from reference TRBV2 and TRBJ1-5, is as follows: EPEVTQTPSHQVTQMGQEVILRCVPISNHLYFYWYRQILGQKVEFLVSFYNNEISEKSEIFDDQFSVERPDGSNFTLKIRSTKLEDSAMYFCASSERGNQPQHFGDGTRLSIL.

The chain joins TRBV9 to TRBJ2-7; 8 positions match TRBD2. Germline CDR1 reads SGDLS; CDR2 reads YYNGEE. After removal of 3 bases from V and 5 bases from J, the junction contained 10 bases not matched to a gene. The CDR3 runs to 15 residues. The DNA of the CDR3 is TGTGCCAGCAGCGGAGAGAGCGGGAGAACCGACGAGCAGTACTTC. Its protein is CASSGESGRTDEQYF.

CDR3 protein: CASSFRAGWDSYEQYF. Written as DNA, the CDR3 is TGTGCCAGCAGCTTTAGAGCGGGATGGGACTCCTACGAGCAGTACTTC. The rearrangement joins TRBV7-8 to TRBJ2-7; 7 positions match TRBD2. The CDR3 is 16 amino acids. Trimming at V came to 3 bases and at J to 0 bases, leaving 8 bases not matched to a gene. The germline CDR1 and CDR2 sequences are SGHVS and FQNEAQ.

CDR3 loop: CASRPRVGEGAPQANYGYTF. The CDR3 DNA is TGTGCCAGCAGGCCGCGGGTCGGGGAGGGCGCACCTCAAGCTAACTATGGCTACACCTTC. This chain links TRBV27 with TRBJ1-2; no reliable D call. CDR1 and CDR2 from the germline V gene are MNHEY and SMNVEV (reference sequence). This CDR3 is 20 amino acids long. V gave up 6 bases and J gave up 0 bases, with 29 bases separating them.

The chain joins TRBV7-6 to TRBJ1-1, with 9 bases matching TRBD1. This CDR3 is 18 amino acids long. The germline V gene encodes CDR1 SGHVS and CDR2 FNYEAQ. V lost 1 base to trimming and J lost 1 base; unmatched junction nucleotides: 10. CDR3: CASSLGVVTGGENTEAFF. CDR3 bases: TGTGCCAGCAGCTTAGGGGTGGTTACAGGGGGCGAGAACACTGAAGCTTTCTTT.

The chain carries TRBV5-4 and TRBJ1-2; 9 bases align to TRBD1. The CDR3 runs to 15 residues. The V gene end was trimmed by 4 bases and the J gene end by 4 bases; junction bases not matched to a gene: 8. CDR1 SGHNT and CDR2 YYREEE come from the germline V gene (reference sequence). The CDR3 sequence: CASSTPGQGPYGYTF. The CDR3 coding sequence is TGTGCCAGCAGCACCCCGGGACAGGGTCCCTATGGCTACACCTTC.